Listed here is a single TCR beta chain. Its antigen is currently unknown. The PCR employed 60 Vbeta primers together with 13 Jbeta primers. Measured with immunoSEQ multiplex PCR; TCRdb has only the in-frame clones, and not every one. This sample has about 170,000 clones; around 80% occur once, and the top ten carry roughly 4.8%. The germline gives CDR1 LNHDA, CDR2 SQIVND (reference sequence). V trimming: 4 bases; J trimming: 13 bases; junction bases outside the gene matches: 17. This CDR3 comprises 16 residues. The data were obtained in a study of cytomegalovirus exposure and HLA in healthy donors. Broader study findings: Cytomegalovirus association was listed for around 170 TCR beta chains.

This clonotype was sampled from a woman between 50 and 59 years old in good health and CMV-seropositive. The rearrangement uses TRBV19 and TRBJ2-1; 9 bases agree with TRBD1. The sequenced sample consisted of PBMCs. The CDR3: CASSKSRDRVQEKQFF. The CDR3 DNA is TGTGCCAGTAGTAAGAGCCGGGACAGGGTTCAAGAAAAACAGTTCTTC.